This TCR beta chain came from a study of control samples from healthy donors and cancer patients. Here immunoSEQ multiplex PCR was the method, and the copy in TCRdb shows in-frame clones only, minus some. The sample carries roughly 170,000 clones, about nine tenths recorded once. This clonotype was obtained from a woman between 40 and 50 years old in good health. The sequencing input was blood.

The CDR3 spells CASRNGNYGYTF. For the CDR3, the DNA is TGTGCCAGTAGGAACGGGAACTATGGCTACACCTTC. The chain couples TRBV19 to TRBJ1-2; no definite D call. Trimming stripped 6 bases from V and 2 bases from J, with 7 bases between. Germline CDR1 is LNHDA and CDR2 is SQIVND (reference sequence). This CDR3 has 12 residues.